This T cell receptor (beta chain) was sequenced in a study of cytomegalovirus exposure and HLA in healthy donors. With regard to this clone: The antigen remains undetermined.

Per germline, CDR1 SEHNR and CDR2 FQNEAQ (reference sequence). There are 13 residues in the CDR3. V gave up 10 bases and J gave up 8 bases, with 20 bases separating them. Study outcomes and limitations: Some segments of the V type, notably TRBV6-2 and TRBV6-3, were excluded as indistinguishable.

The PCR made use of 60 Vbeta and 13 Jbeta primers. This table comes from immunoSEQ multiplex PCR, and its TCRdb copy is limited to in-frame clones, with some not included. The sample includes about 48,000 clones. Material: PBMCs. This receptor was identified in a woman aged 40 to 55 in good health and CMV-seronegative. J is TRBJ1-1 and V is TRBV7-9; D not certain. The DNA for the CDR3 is TGTGCCACTACGAAATCGGGTAATAAAGAAGCTTTCTTT. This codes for CATTKSGNKEAFF. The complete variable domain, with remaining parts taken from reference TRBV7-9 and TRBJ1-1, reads DTGVSQNPRHKITKRGQNVTFRCDPISEHNRLYWYRQTLGQGPEFLTYFQNEAQLEKSRLLSDRFSAERPKGSFSTLEIQRTEQGDSAMYLCATTKSGNKEAFFGQGTRLTVV.